Each of the 19 T cell receptor gamma chains below was sequenced from the same sample in a study of gamma-delta T cells after stem cell transplantation. TCRdb ran CATT on the RT-PCR reads. The top ten clones hold about two fifths of a sample with about 610 gamma-chain clones, roughly 27% of them seen once. Input material: gamma-delta T cells. The receptors were gathered from a human donor. It is not recorded whose cells these are; they may come from a transplant donor.

This clone counts as large (0.1 to 1%). The CDR3 reads CALWETREELGKKIKVF. DNA for the CDR3: TGTGCCTTGTGGGAGACGAGGGAAGAGTTGGGCAAAAAAATCAAGGTATTT. This chain connects TRGV9 to TRGJP. The J gene, not given by TCRdb, was assigned here from a germline match of the nucleotide sequence. The J segment lost 5 bases and the V segment lost 3 bases, leaving 7 bases of the junction unmatched. This CDR3 has 17 residues. Germline V CDR1 and CDR2: GITISATS, ISYDGTV (reference sequence).

The chain is built from TRGV4 and TRGJ1 or TRGJ2. TCRdb supplies no J gene; here it was assigned by aligning the nucleotide sequence to germline. Germline loops: CDR1 EGSTGY, CDR2 YDSYTSSV. The trim removed 0 bases at V and 5 bases at J, leaving 13 bases unmatched. The CDR3 has 16 residues. The CDR3 DNA is TGTGCCACCTGGGATGGGCCGGGGGGGGAAAATTATAAGAAACTCTTT. Translation gives CATWDGPGGENYKKLF.

This clone appeared a single time. This could be a read error, since a much larger clone is one nucleotide away. V and J are TRGV3 and TRGJ1 or TRGJ2. Germline matching of the DNA provided the J gene here, since TCRdb leaves it blank. Germline V gene sequence: CDR1 VTNTFY, CDR2 YDVSTARD (reference sequence). This CDR3 spans 14 amino acids. CDR3 amino acids: CATRDRLGYYKKLF. DNA of the CDR3: TGTGCCACCAGGGACAGGCTGGGTTATTATAAGAAACTCTTT.

The sample holds a few counts of this clone. The rearrangement links TRGV9 to TRGJ1 or TRGJ2. TCRdb gives no J gene; it was assigned here by matching the DNA to germline. The CDR3 loop spans 11 amino acids. CDR1 GITISATS and CDR2 ISYDGTV come from the germline V gene (reference sequence). Trimming took 2 bases from V and 8 from J; bases not matched to a gene: 3. CDR3 in amino acids: CALWEENKKLF. The DNA for the CDR3 is TGTGCCTTGTGGGAGGAGAATAAGAAACTCTTT.

The chain recombines TRGV9 with TRGJ1 or TRGJ2. TCRdb carries no J gene annotation; the J gene was assigned here by matching the DNA with germline. Germline CDR1 reads GITISATS; CDR2 reads ISYDGTV (reference sequence). V lost 0 bases, J lost 7 bases, and 3 bases stayed unmatched. The CDR3 is made up of 12 amino acids. CDR3 sequence reads: CALWEVQYKKLF. DNA for the CDR3: TGTGCCTTGTGGGAGGTGCAATATAAGAAACTCTTT.

Comment on this clone: The junction and the germline gene differ at one end; a read error may be behind it. The chain carries TRGV8 and TRGJP1. In the absence of a J gene in TCRdb, the DNA was matched to germline to assign it here. CDR3 length equals 14 residues. Germline-derived CDR1 and CDR2 are VENAVY and YDSYNSRV. CDR3 sequence: CATRDYTTGRFKIF. As DNA, the CDR3 is TGTGCCACCCGGGATTATACCACTGGTCGGTTCAAGATATTT.

CDR3 sequence reads: CATWVRSYPFSSDWIKTF. The DNA for the CDR3 is TGTGCCACCTGGGTAAGGAGCTACCCTTTCAGTAGTGATTGGATCAAGACGTTT. The chain joins TRGV2 to TRGJP2. Here the J gene came from matching the DNA to germline, since TCRdb omits it. This CDR3 region has 18 residues. Germline V gene sequence: CDR1 EGSNGY, CDR2 YDSYNSKV. V was pared by 5 bases and J by 2 bases, with 17 bases of the junction left unmatched.

This clone is judged large. V is TRGV2 and J is TRGJP2. The J gene, left out of TCRdb, was set here by checking the DNA against germline. Germline CDR1 reads EGSNGY; CDR2 reads YDSYNSKV. The CDR3 consists of 17 residues. V lost 2 bases to trimming and J lost 1 base; unmatched junction nucleotides: 10. The DNA for the CDR3 is TGTGCCACCTGGGACGCCCGGGTGGGTAGTAGTGATTGGATCAAGACGTTT. Protein product: CATWDARVGSSDWIKTF.

The V and J genes are TRGV9 and TRGJ1 or TRGJ2. The J gene, left out of TCRdb, was set here by checking the DNA against germline. The CDR3 runs to 13 residues. Germline CDR1 GITISATS, CDR2 ISYDGTV (reference sequence). V trimming: 2 bases; J trimming: 4 bases; junction bases outside the gene matches: 5. The CDR3 loop is CALWEEWYYKKLF. CDR3 coding DNA: TGTGCCTTGTGGGAGGAGTGGTATTATAAGAAACTCTTT.

Regarding this clone: A far larger clone is one nucleotide away, so this likely arose from a read error. The J gene is TRGJP, the V gene TRGV9. TCRdb gives no J gene; it was assigned here by matching the DNA to germline. The V gene end was trimmed by 5 bases and the J gene end by 7 bases; junction bases not matched to a gene: 11. Germline CDR1 is GITISATS and CDR2 is ISYDGTV (reference sequence). The CDR3 consists of 17 residues. CDR3 nucleotide sequence: TGTGCCTTGTGGGCCCGAGGGGTGGAGTTGGGCAAAAAAATCAAGGTATTT. Amino acid sequence: CALWARGVELGKKIKVF.

This clone is categorized as large. This could be a read error, since a much larger clone is one nucleotide away. Other nucleotide sequences in the sample specify the same CDR3. The V gene is TRGV9, the J gene TRGJP. TCRdb records no J gene; here it was assigned by comparing the DNA to germline. V trimming: 1 base; J trimming: 4 bases; junction bases outside the gene matches: 1. From germline, CDR1 is GITISATS and CDR2 ISYDGTV (reference sequence). The CDR3 is 16 amino acids. Written as DNA, the CDR3 is TGTGCCTTGTGGGAGGTACAAGAGTTGGGCAAAAAAATCAAGGTATTT. The encoded protein is CALWEVQELGKKIKVF.

The chain employs TRGV9 and TRGJ1 or TRGJ2. The J gene, not given by TCRdb, was assigned here from a germline match of the nucleotide sequence. Germline V gene data show CDR1 as GITISATS and CDR2 as ISYDGTV (reference sequence). There are 9 residues in the CDR3. V shed 6 bases and J 12 bases; nucleotides not matched to a gene: 5. As DNA, the CDR3 is TGTGCCTTGTGGACTGGGAAACTCTTT. As protein: CALWTGKLF.

By frequency in the sample, this clone is large. The rearrangement uses TRGV9 and TRGJP. The J gene was not available in TCRdb and was assigned here by matching the DNA to germline segments. V trimming: 3 bases; J trimming: 10 bases; junction bases outside the gene matches: 15. CDR1 is GITISATS, CDR2 ISYDGTV, per germline (reference sequence). CDR3 size: 18 residues. CDR3 in amino acids: CALWEPADSNLGKKIKVF. The CDR3 nucleotides are TGTGCCTTGTGGGAGCCGGCCGATTCGAATTTGGGCAAAAAAATCAAGGTATTT.

The chain links TRGV2 to TRGJ1 or TRGJ2. No J gene is reported in TCRdb; it was inferred here by comparing the DNA with germline. The CDR3 runs 13 residues. The ends lost 0 bases at V and 3 bases at J; junction bases unmatched: 2. Germline CDR1 is EGSNGY and CDR2 is YDSYNSKV. CDR3 bases: TGTGCCACCTGGGACGGGCTTTATTATAAGAAACTCTTT. It translates to CATWDGLYYKKLF.

Notes on this clone: Being one base from a much bigger clone, this may be a read error. This chain uses TRGV9 with TRGJP. TCRdb supplies no J gene; here it was assigned by aligning the nucleotide sequence to germline. Germline CDR1 is GITISATS and CDR2 is ISYDGTV (reference sequence). This CDR3 region has 16 residues. V shed 0 bases, J shed 6 bases, and the junction held 2 bases outside the gene matches. The chain's CDR3 is CALWEVSELGKKIKVF. In nucleotides, the CDR3 is TGTGCCTTGTGGGAGGTGTCAGAGTTGGGCAAAAAAATCAAGGTATTT.

Of note for this clone: A much larger clone differs by one base, so this may be a read error. The chain has TRGV9 and TRGJP. No J gene was available from TCRdb, and it was assigned here by a germline match of the DNA. CDR1 and CDR2 from the germline V gene are GITISATS and ISYDGTV (reference sequence). This CDR3 spans 16 amino acids. CDR3 DNA sequence: TGTGCCTTGAGGGAGGTAGGAGAGTTGGGCAAAAAAATCAAGGTATTT. Protein sequence: CALREVGELGKKIKVF.

This clone was detected a few times. Possible read error: a much larger clone is one base away. Different DNA sequences within this sample yield the same CDR3. CDR3 nucleotide sequence: TGTGCCACCTGGGACGGTGAGGAAAATTATTATAAGAAGCTCTTT. It specifies CATWDGEENYYKKLF. No J gene call was made, and the V gene is TRGV2. The CDR3 is 15 residues long. The germline gives CDR1 EGSNGY, CDR2 YDSYNSKV.

Of note for this clone: TCRdb's protein, taken from a much larger clone, differs from this DNA's translation at residue 3, likely owing to a read error; the protein displayed comes from the DNA. For the V gene the call is TRGV2; the J gene has no call. This CDR3 is built from 9 residues. From germline, CDR1 is EGSNGY and CDR2 YDSYNSKV. CDR3 sequence: CAAWDRELF. DNA for the CDR3: TGTGCCGCCTGGGACCGGGAACTCTTT.

The sample holds a few counts of this clone. The genes are TRGV9 and TRGJP. TCRdb lists no J gene, so it was determined here by aligning the DNA to germline. V dropped 3 bases and J dropped 12; count of bases not matched to a gene: 5. Per the germline V gene, CDR1 is GITISATS and CDR2 is ISYDGTV (reference sequence). The length of the CDR3 is 14 residues. Here the CDR3 DNA reads TGTGCCTTGTGGGAGCCTGCGGGCAAAAAAATCAAGGTATTT. Translated, it gives CALWEPAGKKIKVF.